The source of this T cell receptor (beta chain) is a study of metastatic and nonmetastatic thyroid tumors. Study information: Comparative analysis of repertoires was undertaken across blood and tumor or nodule tissue obtained from malignant and benign thyroid patients. Notes on the study in general: For both blood and tumor, malignant thyroid tumors reportedly showed significantly higher TCR beta diversity than benign nodules did.

Each patient came to thyroid surgery without any prior treatment (of any kind). This clone is medium-sized in the sample. What it binds is unknown. As handled by the study authors: Building a distant-metastasis classifier for papillary thyroid cancer drew on CDR3 differences across clinicopathological groups. TCRdb reprocessed the PCR reads using MiXCR. These V and J calls derive from TCRdb rather than the authors' analysis. This sample carries about 12,000 clones, around a third of them seen once, and the ten largest clones take around a sixth. This receptor was obtained from a male donor with papillary thyroid cancer or a benign thyroid nodule (not recorded which). Some clones in this sample may be carry-over from other donors' samples. The sequencing input was tumor tissue.

The CDR3 DNA follows: TGCGCCAGCAGCTCCAGACAGAGCGGGGAGCTGTTTTTT. It translates to CASSSRQSGELFF. J is TRBJ2-2 and V is TRBV5-1, with D perhaps TRBD1 (5 bases). This CDR3 region has 13 residues. V lost 3 bases and J lost 7, with 10 bases in between. The germline CDR1 and CDR2 sequences are SGHRS and YFSETQ.